The T cell receptor (beta chain) under discussion was sequenced for a study of shared clonotypes between healthy human individuals. Study overall: The study enrolled two women and a few men aged 18 to 49. Each donor contributed plates that comprised three CD4 naive, three CD4 memory, two CD8 naive and one CD8 memory. General study points: All-four-donor shared clonotypes had higher generation probabilities than non-shared clonotypes did.

Some clones are missing from TCRdb's copy, which holds only in-frame ones; the method was immunoSEQ multiplex PCR. The repertoire holds about 2 million clones, with about 95% as singletons. The CDR3 contains 14 residues. Germline V gives CDR1 SGHNT, CDR2 YENEEA. Trimming removed 2 bases at V and 6 bases at J, with 14 bases between. Comment on this clone: What it binds is unknown.

CD45RO-negative, CCR7-positively selected cells formed the naive CD8 fraction, excluding terminally differentiated effector memory CD45RA+ cells. V and J are TRBV11-3 and TRBJ2-7; D tentatively fits TRBD1 or TRBD2 (5 bases each). The clonotype originates from a man aged 18 to 29 in good health. The source material was naive CD8+ T cells sorted from blood. The CDR3 region is CASSLQGERVEQYF. The CDR3 DNA follows: TGTGCCAGCAGCTTACAGGGTGAGAGGGTCGAGCAGTACTTC.